This entry is about one TCR beta chain. CDR1 is MNHEY, CDR2 SVGAGI, per germline. The length of the CDR3 is 13 residues. Trimming stripped 6 bases from V and 6 bases from J, with 12 bases between. Authors' data handling: From reference gene primer amplification, estimates of nucleated cell counts were derived. TCRdb's table, derived via immunoSEQ multiplex PCR, lists solely in-frame clones and lacks some. V and J calls and clone size come straight from that table; D and trimming were deduced from the DNA. The sample holds 490,000 or so clones, around 85% seen once. The entry originates in a study of blood T cell repertoires in COVID-19. At the level of the study: PBMCs, B-cell-depleted T cells, or T cells provided the cDNA or gDNA that made up the material.

The study recruited people aged about 18 to 95 years across around 23 US areas. Recovery meant two consecutive negative NP/OP PCR tests, professional clearance, or resolved symptoms. Input material: PBMCs or T cells enriched from blood (not recorded which). The sequence derives from a woman aged 55-75 years who had recovered from COVID-19. The chain has TRBV6-5 and TRBJ1-5; D is perhaps TRBD1 (5 bases). CDR3: CASSRGGIQPQHF. CDR3 bases: TGTGCCAGCAGCCGCGGGGGGATTCAGCCCCAGCATTTT.